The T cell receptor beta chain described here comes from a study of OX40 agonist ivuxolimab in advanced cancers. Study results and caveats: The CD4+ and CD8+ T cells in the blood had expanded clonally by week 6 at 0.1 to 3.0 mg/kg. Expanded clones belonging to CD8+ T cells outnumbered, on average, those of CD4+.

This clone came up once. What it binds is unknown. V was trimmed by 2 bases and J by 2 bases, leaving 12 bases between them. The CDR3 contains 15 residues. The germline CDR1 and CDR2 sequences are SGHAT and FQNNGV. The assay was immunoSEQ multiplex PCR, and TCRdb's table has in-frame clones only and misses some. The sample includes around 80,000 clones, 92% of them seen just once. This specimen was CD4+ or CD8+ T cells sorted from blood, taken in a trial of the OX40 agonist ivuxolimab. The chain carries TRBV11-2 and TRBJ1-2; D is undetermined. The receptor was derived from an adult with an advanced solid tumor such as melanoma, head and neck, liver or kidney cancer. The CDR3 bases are TGTGCCAGCAGCTTACACAGAACGTTAAACTATGGCTACACCTTC. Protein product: CASSLHRTLNYGYTF.